One and the same sample provided the 5 T cell receptor beta chains below, sequenced in a study of blood T cell repertoires in COVID-19 (dated by TCRdb to 2018 to 2021). Library construction relied on the immunoSEQ multiplex PCR assay. Drawn from immuneACCESS, this table holds only the in-frame rearrangements with V and J called that TCRdb kept. Clones are partly lost; checked studies trace under half to an unresolved V gene and leave the rest unexplained. This sample has approximately 440,000 clones in its table, and approximately 90% of those were observed once. 10% to 15% of the sample belongs to the ten largest clones. Sequencing used peripheral blood. These receptors all come from a woman in her fifties or sixties with COVID-19, enrolled during active disease.

The chain links TRBV11-2 to TRBJ1-4; a weak D match, TRBD1 (6 bases). Germline V lookup: CDR1 SGHAT, CDR2 FQNNGV. The CDR3 runs to 12 residues. V shed 2 bases and J shed 14 bases, with 12 bases lying between them. The DNA of the CDR3 is TGTGCCAGCAGCTTATCCCAAGGGGGTCTGTTTTTT. Protein product: CASSLSQGGLFF.

The rearrangement uses TRBV19 and TRBJ1-4; 8 positions agree with TRBD1. In germline, CDR1 is LNHDA, CDR2 SQIVND (reference sequence). The CDR3 has 13 amino acids. V lost 9 bases to trimming and J lost 3 bases; unmatched junction nucleotides: 3. DNA for the CDR3: TGTGCCAGCCGGGACAGGTCTAATGAAAAACTGTTTTTT. This sequence encodes CASRDRSNEKLFF.

The table lists this clone with a count of one. The identical CDR3 is also encoded by other nucleotide sequences in the sample. The V call is TRBV5-1, the J call TRBJ1-1; possible D gene TRBD1, 5 bases. The germline V gene has CDR1 SGHRS and CDR2 YFSETQ. The CDR3 extends over 14 amino acids. V lost 3 bases, J lost 1 base, and 10 bases lay in between. The CDR3 is CASSSTGGNTEAFF. For the CDR3, the DNA is TGCGCCAGCAGCTCTACCGGGGGGAACACTGAAGCTTTCTTT. The full variable domain, its missing parts supplied by reference TRBV5-1 and TRBJ1-1, is KAGVTQTPRYLIKTRGQQVTLSCSPISGHRSVSWYQQTPGQGLQFLFEYFSETQRNKGNFPGRFSGRQFSNSRSEMNVSTLELGDSALYLCASSSTGGNTEAFFGQGTRLTVV.

The chain links TRBV18 to TRBJ2-3; TRBD1 might be the D (5 bases). The V gene's germline CDR1 is KGHSH and CDR2 LQKENI. The CDR3 runs to 15 residues. The V and J ends lost 8 bases and 0 bases respectively, with 15 bases between them. CDR3 residues: CASHRTLSSTDTQYF. The CDR3 DNA reads as TGTGCCAGCCACCGGACACTTTCTAGCACAGATACGCAGTATTTT.

The gene calls are TRBV2 and TRBJ1-2; 10 bases line up with TRBD1. The CDR3 is made up of 16 amino acids. Germline-derived CDR1 and CDR2 are SNHLY and FYNNEI. The J segment lost 8 bases and the V segment lost 5 bases, leaving 14 bases of the junction unmatched. DNA for the CDR3: TGTGCCAGCAGTTACAGGGACAGGGGAACCCATAGGGGCTACACCTTC. The encoded protein is CASSYRDRGTHRGYTF.